Detailed here is one T cell receptor beta chain. What it recognizes is unknown. These data are taken from a study of CD8 T cells in Susac syndrome. Looking at the study overall: Among the sequenced Susac syndrome patients, over five had active disease while 8 or 9 were in remission.

Fulfillment of recently defined diagnostic criteria for definite or probable disease was shown by the patients with Susac syndrome. An amount of RNA that ranged from 0.5 to 1 ug was reverse transcribed with random hexamers. The immunoSEQ assay covered 54 Vbeta and 13 Jbeta segments for CDR3. Each CDR3 protein gets one entry after TCRdb re-called the immunoSEQ multiplex PCR reads with MiXCR. This sample carries tens of thousands of distinct CDR3 sequences, 90% to 97% of them seen once, and the ten largest clones take approximately 0.42%. Notes on the study in general: There were over 15 Susac-specific public clones in total CD8+ repertoires and four to six in CD8+ TEMRA repertoires.

V shed 4 bases, J shed 6 bases, and the junction held 8 bases outside the gene matches. Germline-derived CDR1 and CDR2 are SGHRS and YFSETQ. The CDR3 is made up of 14 amino acids. The V gene is TRBV5-1, the J gene TRBJ2-3; TRBD2 aligns across 7 bases. The receptor was isolated from a human donor with Susac syndrome. Sequenced material: CD8+ T cells from PBMCs. CDR3 residues: CASSPERDYDTQYF. CDR3 nucleotide sequence: TGCGCCAGCAGCCCAGAGAGGGACTACGATACGCAGTATTTT.